The 4 T cell receptor beta chains below all came from one sample that was sequenced in a study of blood T cell repertoires in COVID-19. Profiling relied on immunoSEQ multiplex PCR, and the TCRdb table lists in-frame clones only, not all of them. The sample has roughly 280,000 clones, around nine tenths seen once. The sequencing input was PBMCs or T cells enriched from blood (not recorded which). The source of these receptors is a woman aged 60-75 years who had recovered from COVID-19.

The chain combines TRBV12-5 with TRBJ2-7; TRBD1 matches at 9 bases. J lost 6 bases, V lost 7 bases, and 16 bases had no gene match. Germline values: CDR1 LGHNT, CDR2 FRNRAP. The CDR3 has 16 amino acids. CDR3 nucleotides: TGTGCTAGTGCCCCCCAAAGGGCGGGACAGGGTGCCGAGCAGTACTTC. It codes for CASAPQRAGQGAEQYF.

The chain recombines TRBV5-6 with TRBJ2-1, with TRBD2 matching 8 bases. Trimming took 4 bases from V and 1 from J; bases not matched to a gene: 16. CDR1 SGHDT and CDR2 YYEEEE come from the germline V gene. The CDR3 has 19 residues. The CDR3 nucleotides read TGTGCCAGCAGCGTTCAGGTAGCGGGACATCGTAGGTCCTACAATGAGCAGTTCTTC. Translation gives CASSVQVAGHRRSYNEQFF.

The CDR3 DNA sequence: TGTGCCAGCCTGGGTCCGGGGGGCACTGGAAACACCATATATTTT. Its protein product is CASLGPGGTGNTIYF. This rearrangement joins TRBV28 to TRBJ1-3, with a tentative D call TRBD1 (6 bases). Germline V gene lookup returns CDR1 MDHEN and CDR2 SYDVKM. This CDR3 has 15 amino acids. The ends were cut back, 8 bases at V and 2 bases at J, with 16 bases in the middle.

The rearrangement uses TRBV7-6 and TRBJ1-2, with D possibly TRBD1 on 6 matching bases. The CDR3 is 14 residues long. The germline CDR1 and CDR2 sequences are SGHVS and FNYEAQ. Between the trimmed V and J ends, which lost 6 bases and 8 bases, there was a span of 19 bases. This chain's CDR3 is CASSIPDSWEGYTF. As DNA, the CDR3 is TGTGCCAGCAGTATACCGGACAGTTGGGAAGGCTACACCTTC.